A single sample gave rise to the 3 T cell receptor beta chains below, sequenced in a study of blood T cells in healthy people across ages. Primed by a sample-barcoded 5' primer and a J-beta primer mix, a second PCR proceeded for about 7 to 11 cycles. Each CDR3 protein is one row after TCRdb ran MiXCR on the 5' RACE reads. The sample lists over a million distinct CDR3 sequences, 40% to 55% occurring once. The sequencing input was blood. Source of these receptors: a woman aged 60-70 years in good health.

The chain carries TRBV11-2 and TRBJ2-7, with TRBD2 matching over 7 bases. Germline lookup yields CDR1 SGHAT and CDR2 FQNNGV. After removal of 2 bases from V and 3 bases from J, the junction contained 7 bases not matched to a gene. CDR3 length equals 15 residues. The CDR3 nucleotides are TGTGCCAGCAGCTTACATCTTGCGGGAGACTACGAGCAGTACTTC. Translated, it gives CASSLHLAGDYEQYF. The full variable domain, completed using reference TRBV11-2 and TRBJ2-7, is EAGVAQSPRYKIIEKRQSVAFWCNPISGHATLYWYQQILGQGPKLLIQFQNNGVVDDSQLPKDRFSAERLKGVDSTLKIQPAKLEDSAVYLCASSLHLAGDYEQYFGPGTRLTVT.

A few counts support this clonotype. The chain carries TRBV14 and TRBJ2-1, with 8 bases matching TRBD1. V shed 3 bases and J 2 bases; nucleotides not matched to a gene: 9. Germline assignment: CDR1 SGHDN and CDR2 FVKESK. The CDR3 runs 17 residues. The CDR3 reads CASSHLRGQGTYNEQFF. The CDR3 region has the DNA TGTGCCAGCAGCCACCTCCGCGGACAGGGCACCTACAATGAGCAGTTCTTC.

This chain links TRBV20-1 with TRBJ1-6; tentatively, D is TRBD1 (5 bases). Germline V CDR1 and CDR2: DFQATT, SNEGSKA (reference sequence). The CDR3 has 16 amino acids. Trimming removed 6 bases at V and 0 bases at J, with 15 bases between. CDR3 sequence (DNA): TGCAGTGCCCGCAAGACAGCAAGCTCCTATAATTCACCCCTCCACTTT. Translated: CSARKTASSYNSPLHF.